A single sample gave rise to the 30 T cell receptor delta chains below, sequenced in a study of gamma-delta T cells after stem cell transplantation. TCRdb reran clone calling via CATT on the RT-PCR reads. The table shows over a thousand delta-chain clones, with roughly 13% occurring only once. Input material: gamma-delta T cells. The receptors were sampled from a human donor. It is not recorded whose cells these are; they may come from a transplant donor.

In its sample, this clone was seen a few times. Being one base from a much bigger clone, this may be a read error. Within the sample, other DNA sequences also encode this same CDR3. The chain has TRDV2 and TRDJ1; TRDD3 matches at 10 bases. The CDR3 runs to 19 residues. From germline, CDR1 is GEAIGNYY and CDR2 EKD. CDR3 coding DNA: TGTGCCTGCGACACCTTATCGTCGGAAGGCTGGGGGATAGGGACTAAACTCATCTTT. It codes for CACDTLSSEGWGIGTKLIF.

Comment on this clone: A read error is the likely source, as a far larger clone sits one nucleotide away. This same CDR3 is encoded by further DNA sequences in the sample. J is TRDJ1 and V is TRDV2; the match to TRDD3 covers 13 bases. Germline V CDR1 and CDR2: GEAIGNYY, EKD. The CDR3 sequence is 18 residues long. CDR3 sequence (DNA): TGTGCCTGTGACCCACTGGGGGATACGCGCTCGTACACTGATAAACTCATCTTT. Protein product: CACDPLGDTRSYTDKLIF.

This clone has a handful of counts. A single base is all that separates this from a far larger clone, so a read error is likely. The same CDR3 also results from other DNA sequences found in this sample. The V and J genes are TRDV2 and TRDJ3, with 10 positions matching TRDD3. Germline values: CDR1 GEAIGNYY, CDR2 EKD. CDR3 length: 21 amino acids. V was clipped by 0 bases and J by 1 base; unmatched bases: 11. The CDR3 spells CACDTAGSYWGMSWDTRQMFF. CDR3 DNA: TGTGCCTGTGACACCGCAGGATCCTACTGGGGGATGTCCTGGGACACCCGACAGATGTTTTTC.

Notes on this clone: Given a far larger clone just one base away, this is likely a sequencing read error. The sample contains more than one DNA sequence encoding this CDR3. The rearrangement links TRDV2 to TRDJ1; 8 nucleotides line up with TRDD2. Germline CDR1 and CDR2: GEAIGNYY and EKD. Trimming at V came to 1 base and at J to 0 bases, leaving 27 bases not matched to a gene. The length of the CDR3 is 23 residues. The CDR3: CACDTRSSYPVLGIRGDTDKLIF. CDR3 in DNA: TGTGCCTGTGACACGAGATCTTCCTACCCCGTATTGGGGATCAGGGGGGACACCGATAAACTCATCTTT.

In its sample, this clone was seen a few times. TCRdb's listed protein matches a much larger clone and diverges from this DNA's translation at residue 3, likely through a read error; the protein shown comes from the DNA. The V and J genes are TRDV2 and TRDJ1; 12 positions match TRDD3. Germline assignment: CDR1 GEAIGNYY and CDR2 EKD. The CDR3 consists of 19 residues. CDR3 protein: CAYDTVPGGYGKEIDKLIF. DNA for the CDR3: TGTGCCTATGACACCGTGCCTGGGGGATACGGTAAAGAAATCGATAAACTCATCTTT.

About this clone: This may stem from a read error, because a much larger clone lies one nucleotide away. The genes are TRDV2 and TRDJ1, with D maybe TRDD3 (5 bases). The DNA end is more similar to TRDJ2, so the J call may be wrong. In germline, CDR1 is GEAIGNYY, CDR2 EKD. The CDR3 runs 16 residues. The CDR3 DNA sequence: TGTGCCTGTGACACGGCTTTCGGATATGTTACCGATAAACTCTTCTTT. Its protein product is CACDTAFGYVTDKLFF.

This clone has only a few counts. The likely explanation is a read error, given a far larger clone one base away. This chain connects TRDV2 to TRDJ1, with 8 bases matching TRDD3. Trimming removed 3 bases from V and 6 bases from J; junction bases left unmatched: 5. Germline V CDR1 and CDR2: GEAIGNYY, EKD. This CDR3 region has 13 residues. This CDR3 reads CACDGLGANKLIF. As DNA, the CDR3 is TGTGCCTGTGACGGACTGGGGGCGAATAAACTCATCTTT.

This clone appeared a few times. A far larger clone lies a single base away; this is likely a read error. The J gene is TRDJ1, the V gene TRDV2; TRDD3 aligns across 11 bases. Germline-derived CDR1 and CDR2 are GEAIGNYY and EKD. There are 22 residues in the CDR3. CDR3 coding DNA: TGTGCCTGTGACTATCTCAAGGGTCTTCCTACGTTGGGGGATACGCCGACCGATAAACACATCTTT. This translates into CACDYLKGLPTLGDTPTDKHIF.

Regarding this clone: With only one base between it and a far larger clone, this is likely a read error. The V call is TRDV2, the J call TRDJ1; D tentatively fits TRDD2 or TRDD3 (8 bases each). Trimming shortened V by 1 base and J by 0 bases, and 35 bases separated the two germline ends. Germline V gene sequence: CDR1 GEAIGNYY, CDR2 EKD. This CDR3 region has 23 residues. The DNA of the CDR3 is TGTGCCTGTGACACGAGATCTTCCTACCCCGTACTGGGGGTCAGGGGGGACACCGATAAACTCATCTTT. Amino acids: CACDTRSSYPVLGVRGDTDKLIF.

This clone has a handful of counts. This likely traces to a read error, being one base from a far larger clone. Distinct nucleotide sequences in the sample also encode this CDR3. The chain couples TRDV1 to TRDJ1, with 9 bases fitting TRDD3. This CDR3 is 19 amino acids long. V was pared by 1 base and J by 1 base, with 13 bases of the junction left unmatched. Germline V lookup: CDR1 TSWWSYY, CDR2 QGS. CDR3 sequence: CALGEPTRGGYWITDKLIF. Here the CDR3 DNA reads TGTGCTCTTGGGGAACCGACCCGGGGGGGATACTGGATCACCGATAAACTCATCTTT.

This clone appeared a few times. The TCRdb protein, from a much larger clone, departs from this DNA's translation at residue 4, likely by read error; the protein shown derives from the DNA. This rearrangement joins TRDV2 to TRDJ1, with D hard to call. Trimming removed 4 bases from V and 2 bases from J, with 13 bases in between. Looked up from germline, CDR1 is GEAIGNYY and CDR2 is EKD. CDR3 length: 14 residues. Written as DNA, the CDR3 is TGTGCCTGTGAAACCGTGGTACTTACCGATAAACTCATCTTT. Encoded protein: CACETVVLTDKLIF.

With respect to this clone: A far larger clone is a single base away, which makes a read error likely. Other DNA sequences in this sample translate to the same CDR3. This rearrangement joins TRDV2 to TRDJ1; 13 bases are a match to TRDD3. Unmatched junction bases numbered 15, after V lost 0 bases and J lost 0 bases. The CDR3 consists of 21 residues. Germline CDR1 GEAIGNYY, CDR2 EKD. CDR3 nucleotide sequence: TGTGCCTGTGACACCTTACTGGGGGATACGCGAACTCCCACGTACACCGATAAACTCATCTTT. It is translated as CACDTLLGDTRTPTYTDKLIF.

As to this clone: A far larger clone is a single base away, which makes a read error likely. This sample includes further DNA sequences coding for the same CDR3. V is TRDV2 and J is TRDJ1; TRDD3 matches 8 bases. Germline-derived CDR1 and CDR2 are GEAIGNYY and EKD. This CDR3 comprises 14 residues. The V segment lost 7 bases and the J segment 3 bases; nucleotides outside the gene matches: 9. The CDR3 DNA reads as TGTGCCTGCGACGCTATTGGGGGATCCGATAAACTCATCTTT. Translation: CACDAIGGSDKLIF.

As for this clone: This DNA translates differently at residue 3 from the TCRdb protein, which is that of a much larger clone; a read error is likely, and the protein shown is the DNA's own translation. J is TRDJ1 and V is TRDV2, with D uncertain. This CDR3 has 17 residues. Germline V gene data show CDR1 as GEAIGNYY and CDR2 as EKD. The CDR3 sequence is CASDTVARFRDTDKLIF. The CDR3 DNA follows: TGTGCCAGTGACACGGTCGCAAGGTTTCGAGACACCGATAAACTCATCTTT.

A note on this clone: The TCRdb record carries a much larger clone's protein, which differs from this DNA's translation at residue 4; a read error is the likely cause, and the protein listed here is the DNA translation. CDR3 sequence reads: CACGPLSPLGDNNTDKLIF. For the CDR3, the DNA is TGTGCCTGTGGCCCATTGAGTCCACTGGGGGATAATAACACCGATAAACTCATCTTT. The genes are TRDV2 and TRDJ1, with TRDD3 matching over 11 bases. Germline V CDR1 and CDR2: GEAIGNYY, EKD. The CDR3 is 19 residues long. The V gene end was trimmed by 5 bases and the J gene end by 0 bases; junction bases not matched to a gene: 16.

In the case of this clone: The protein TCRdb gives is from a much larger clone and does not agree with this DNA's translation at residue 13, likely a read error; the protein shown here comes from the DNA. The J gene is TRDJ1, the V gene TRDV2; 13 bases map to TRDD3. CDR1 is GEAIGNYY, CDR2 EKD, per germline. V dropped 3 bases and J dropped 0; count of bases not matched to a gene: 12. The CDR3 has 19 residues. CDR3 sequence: CACDSVLGDTLVNTDKLIF. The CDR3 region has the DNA TGTGCCTGTGACTCCGTACTGGGGGATACGCTGGTTAACACCGATAAACTCATCTTT.

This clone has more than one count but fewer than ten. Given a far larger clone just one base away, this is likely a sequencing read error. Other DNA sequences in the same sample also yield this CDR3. CDR3: CACDTVERSVRAGDWGTYTDKLIF. The CDR3 DNA follows: TGTGCCTGTGACACCGTAGAAAGATCGGTGAGGGCAGGTGACTGGGGGACCTACACCGATAAACTCATCTTT. The V call is TRDV2, the J call TRDJ1; TRDD3 aligns across 9 bases. The CDR3 loop spans 24 amino acids. J gave up 0 bases and V 0 bases, and 28 bases lay outside the gene matches. In germline, CDR1 is GEAIGNYY, CDR2 EKD.

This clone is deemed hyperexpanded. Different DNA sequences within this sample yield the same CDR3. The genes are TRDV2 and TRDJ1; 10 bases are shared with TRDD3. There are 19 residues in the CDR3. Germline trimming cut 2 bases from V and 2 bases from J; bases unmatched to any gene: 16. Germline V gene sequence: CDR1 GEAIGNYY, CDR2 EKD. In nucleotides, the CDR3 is TGTGCCTGTGACAGGCTTGCCCCGCCTGCACTGGGGGATACCGATAAACTCATCTTT. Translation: CACDRLAPPALGDTDKLIF.

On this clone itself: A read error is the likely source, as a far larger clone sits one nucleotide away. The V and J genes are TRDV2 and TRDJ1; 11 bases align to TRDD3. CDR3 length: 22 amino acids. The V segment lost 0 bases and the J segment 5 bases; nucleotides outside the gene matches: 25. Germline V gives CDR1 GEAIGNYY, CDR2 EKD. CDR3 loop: CACDTVSYSGFGPGGYWDKLIF. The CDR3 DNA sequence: TGTGCCTGTGACACCGTCTCCTACAGTGGTTTCGGTCCTGGGGGATACTGGGATAAACTCATCTTT.

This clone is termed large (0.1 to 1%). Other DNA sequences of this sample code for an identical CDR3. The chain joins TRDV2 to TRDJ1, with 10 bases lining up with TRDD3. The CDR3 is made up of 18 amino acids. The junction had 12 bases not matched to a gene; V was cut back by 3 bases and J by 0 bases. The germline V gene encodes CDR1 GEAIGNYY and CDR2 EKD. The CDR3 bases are TGTGCCTGTGACTCCCTCACTGGGGGATCCCCTTACACCGATAAACTCATCTTT. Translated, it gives CACDSLTGGSPYTDKLIF.

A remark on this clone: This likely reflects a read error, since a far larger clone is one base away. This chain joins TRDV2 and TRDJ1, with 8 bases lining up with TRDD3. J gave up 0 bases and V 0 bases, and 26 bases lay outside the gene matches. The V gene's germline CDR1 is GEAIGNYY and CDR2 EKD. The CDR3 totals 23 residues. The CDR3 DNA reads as TGTGCCTGTGACACCGTCACTGCCTCTTCGTACTGGGGGCTCCTCAACAACACCGATAAACTCATCTTT. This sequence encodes CACDTVTASSYWGLLNNTDKLIF.

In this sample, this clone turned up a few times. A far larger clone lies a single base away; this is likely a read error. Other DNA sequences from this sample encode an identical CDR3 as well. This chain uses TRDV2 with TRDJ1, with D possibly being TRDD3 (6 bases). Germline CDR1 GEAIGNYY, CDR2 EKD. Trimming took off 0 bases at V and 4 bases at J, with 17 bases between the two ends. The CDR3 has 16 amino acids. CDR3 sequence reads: CACDTVGGTLGDKLIF. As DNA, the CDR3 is TGTGCCTGTGACACCGTGGGGGGGACCTTAGGCGATAAACTCATCTTT.

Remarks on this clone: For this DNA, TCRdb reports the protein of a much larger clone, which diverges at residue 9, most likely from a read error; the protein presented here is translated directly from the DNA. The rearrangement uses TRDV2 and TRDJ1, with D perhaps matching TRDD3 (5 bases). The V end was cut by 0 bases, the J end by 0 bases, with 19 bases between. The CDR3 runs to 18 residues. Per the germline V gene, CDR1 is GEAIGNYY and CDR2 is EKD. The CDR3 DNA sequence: TGTGCCTGTGACACCGTAAAACTGAGGGATCCGTACACCGATAAACTCATCTTT. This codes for CACDTVKLRDPYTDKLIF.

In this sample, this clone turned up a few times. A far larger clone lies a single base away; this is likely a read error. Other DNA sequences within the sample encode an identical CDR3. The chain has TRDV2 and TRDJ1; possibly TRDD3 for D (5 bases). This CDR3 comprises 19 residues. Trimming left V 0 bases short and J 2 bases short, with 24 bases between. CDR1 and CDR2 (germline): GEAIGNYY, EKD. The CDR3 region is CACDTVSRLGDRRTDKLIF. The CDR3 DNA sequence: TGTGCCTGTGACACCGTCTCAAGGCTCGGGGACCGGAGGACCGATAAACTCATCTTT.

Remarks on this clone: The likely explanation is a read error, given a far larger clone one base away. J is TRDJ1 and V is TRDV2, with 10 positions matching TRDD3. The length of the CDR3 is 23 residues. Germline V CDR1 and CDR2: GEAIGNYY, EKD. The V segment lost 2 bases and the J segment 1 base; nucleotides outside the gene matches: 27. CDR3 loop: CACDKVRTSQKNITGGSTDKLIF. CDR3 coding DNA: TGTGCCTGTGACAAGGTGAGAACTTCCCAAAAAAACATTACTGGGGGATCCACCGATAAACTCATCTTT.

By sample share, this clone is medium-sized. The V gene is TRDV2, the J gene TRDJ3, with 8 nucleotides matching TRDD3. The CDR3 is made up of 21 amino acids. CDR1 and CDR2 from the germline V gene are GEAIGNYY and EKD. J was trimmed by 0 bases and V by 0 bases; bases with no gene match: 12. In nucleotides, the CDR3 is TGTGCCTGTGACACCGCGGCGACTGGGGGCCCCAGCTCCTGGGACACCCGACAGATGTTTTTC. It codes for CACDTAATGGPSSWDTRQMFF.

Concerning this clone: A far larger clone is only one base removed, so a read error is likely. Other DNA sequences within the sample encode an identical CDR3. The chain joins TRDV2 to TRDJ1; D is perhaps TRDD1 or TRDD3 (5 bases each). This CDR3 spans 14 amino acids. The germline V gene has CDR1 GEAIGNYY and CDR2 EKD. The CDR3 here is CACDQILDADKLIF. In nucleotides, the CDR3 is TGCGCCTGTGACCAAATACTGGACGCCGATAAACTCATCTTT.

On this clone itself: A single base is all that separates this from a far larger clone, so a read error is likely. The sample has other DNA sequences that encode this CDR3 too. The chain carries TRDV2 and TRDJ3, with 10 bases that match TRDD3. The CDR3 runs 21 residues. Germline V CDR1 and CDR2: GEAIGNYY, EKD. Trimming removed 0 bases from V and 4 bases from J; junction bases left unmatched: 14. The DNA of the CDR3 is TGTGCCTGTGACACCGCGGGATCCTACTGGGGGATGTCTTGGGACACCCGACAGATGTTTTTC. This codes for CACDTAGSYWGMSWDTRQMFF.

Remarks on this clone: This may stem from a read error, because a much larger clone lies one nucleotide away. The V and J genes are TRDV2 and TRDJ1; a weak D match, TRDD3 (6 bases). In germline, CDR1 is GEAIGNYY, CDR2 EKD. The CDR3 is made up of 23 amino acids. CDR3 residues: CACDTVSHWELGSSFLNTAKLIF. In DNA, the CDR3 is TGTGCCTGTGACACCGTGTCTCACTGGGAGCTGGGGTCAAGTTTTCTAAACACCGCTAAACTCATCTTT.

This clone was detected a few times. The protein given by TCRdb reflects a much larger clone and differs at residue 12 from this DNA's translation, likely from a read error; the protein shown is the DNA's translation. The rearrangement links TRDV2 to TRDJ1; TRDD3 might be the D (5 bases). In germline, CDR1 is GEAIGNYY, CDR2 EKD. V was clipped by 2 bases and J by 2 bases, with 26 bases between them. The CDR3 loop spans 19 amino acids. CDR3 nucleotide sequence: TGTGCCTGTGACAGGCTTGCCCCGCCTGCACTGAGGGATACCGATAAACTCATCTTT. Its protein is CACDRLAPPALRDTDKLIF.